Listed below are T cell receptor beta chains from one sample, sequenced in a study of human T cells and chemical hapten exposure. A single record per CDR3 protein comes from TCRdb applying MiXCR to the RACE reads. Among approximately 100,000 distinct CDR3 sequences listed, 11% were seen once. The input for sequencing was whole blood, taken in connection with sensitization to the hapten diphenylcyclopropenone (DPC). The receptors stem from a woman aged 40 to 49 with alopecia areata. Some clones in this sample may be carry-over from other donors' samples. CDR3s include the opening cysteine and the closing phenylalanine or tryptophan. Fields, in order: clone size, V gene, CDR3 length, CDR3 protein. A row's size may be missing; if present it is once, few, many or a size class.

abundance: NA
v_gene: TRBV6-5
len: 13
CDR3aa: CASSYGGADTQYF

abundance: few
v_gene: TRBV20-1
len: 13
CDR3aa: CSARRRRDPEAFF

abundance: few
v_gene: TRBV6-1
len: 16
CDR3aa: CASTRRGLDSNQPQHF

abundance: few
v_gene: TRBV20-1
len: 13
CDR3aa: CSVGKGSNQPQHF

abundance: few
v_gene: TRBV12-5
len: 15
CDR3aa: CASGSGTFPTGELFF

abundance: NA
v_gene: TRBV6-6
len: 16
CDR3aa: CASSYFVGSGANVLTF

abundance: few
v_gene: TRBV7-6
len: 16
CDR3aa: CASSSPGGPRDREQYF

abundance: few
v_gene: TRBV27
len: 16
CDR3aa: CASSRIRDRGNEKLFF

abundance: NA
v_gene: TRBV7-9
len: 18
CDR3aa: CASSLLPGTPRSDGELFF

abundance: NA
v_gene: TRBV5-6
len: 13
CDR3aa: CASSLGDSGEQYF

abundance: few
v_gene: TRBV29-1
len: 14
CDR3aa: CSVEGQGVGNTIYF

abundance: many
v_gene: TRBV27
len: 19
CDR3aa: CASRGAGAEGGSYNSPLHF

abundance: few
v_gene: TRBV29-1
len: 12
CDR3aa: CSARITREKLFF

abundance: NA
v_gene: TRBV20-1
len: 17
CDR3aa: CSAPSWPQSGGTDTQYF

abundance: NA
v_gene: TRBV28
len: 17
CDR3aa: CASSAEALGLAGNEQFF

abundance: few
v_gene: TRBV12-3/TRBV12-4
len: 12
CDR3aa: CASSFIQGLAFF

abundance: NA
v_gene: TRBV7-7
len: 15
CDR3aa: CASSPGLAGANEQFF